The rows below give T cell receptor beta chains drawn from one sample of a study of shared clonotypes between healthy human individuals. Sequenced by immunoSEQ multiplex PCR; TCRdb stores in-frame clones only, minus some. The sample carries around 700,000 clones, less than 80% recorded once. Sequencing was performed on memory CD4+ T cells sorted from blood. These receptors all stem from a woman younger than 45 in good health. Both conserved end residues are part of each CDR3. D genes are given only for firm matches. Size is stated for part of the rows, as once, few or many counts, or as a class when the clone is expanded.

CDR3 protein: CAWSVLRDTQYF
CDR3 DNA: TGTGCCTGGAGTGTACTACGGGATACGCAGTATTTT
clone size: few
V gene: TRBV30
J gene: TRBJ2-3
D gene: NA

CDR3 protein: CASSFVVQGHGYTF
CDR3 DNA: TGTGCCAGCAGCTTCGTGGTACAGGGACATGGCTACACCTTC
clone size: NA
V gene: TRBV7-2
J gene: TRBJ1-2
D gene: NA

CDR3 protein: CASSLGGRASTGELFF
CDR3 DNA: TGTGCCAGCAGCTTAGGAGGCAGGGCGAGTACCGGGGAGCTGTTTTTT
clone size: NA
V gene: TRBV7-2
J gene: TRBJ2-2
D gene: NA

CDR3 protein: CASSRKTGTGLTYEQYF
CDR3 DNA: TGTGCCAGTAGTCGTAAAACCGGGACAGGGCTCACCTACGAGCAGTACTTC
clone size: NA
V gene: TRBV19
J gene: TRBJ2-7
D gene: TRBD1

CDR3 protein: CASNRPGVAGVEQFF
CDR3 DNA: TGTGCCAGCAACCGACCCGGGGTAGCGGGAGTTGAGCAGTTCTTC
clone size: NA
V gene: TRBV28
J gene: TRBJ2-1
D gene: TRBD2

CDR3 protein: CASSSPGRRTNEQFF
CDR3 DNA: TGTGCCAGCAGCTCTCCAGGGAGAAGGACGAATGAGCAGTTCTTC
clone size: NA
V gene: TRBV7-6
J gene: TRBJ2-1
D gene: NA

CDR3 protein: CASNGPGYTF
CDR3 DNA: TGTGCCAGCAACGGGCCCGGCTACACCTTC
clone size: NA
V gene: TRBV6-1
J gene: TRBJ1-2
D gene: NA

CDR3 protein: CSAGQGIDYTF
CDR3 DNA: TGCAGTGCTGGACAGGGTATTGACTACACCTTC
clone size: NA
V gene: TRBV20-1
J gene: TRBJ1-2
D gene: TRBD1

CDR3 protein: CATSRPSFGETQYF
CDR3 DNA: TGTGCCACCAGCAGACCCTCGTTTGGGGAGACCCAGTACTTC
clone size: NA
V gene: TRBV15
J gene: TRBJ2-5
D gene: NA

CDR3 protein: CASSESGQGVGNTIYF
CDR3 DNA: TGCGCCAGCAGTGAGTCCGGACAGGGTGTCGGAAACACCATATATTTT
clone size: NA
V gene: TRBV10-2
J gene: TRBJ1-3
D gene: TRBD1

CDR3 protein: CASSVDMLAGYGYTF
CDR3 DNA: TGTGCCAGCAGTGTTGATATGCTCGCGGGCTATGGCTACACCTTC
clone size: NA
V gene: TRBV6-1
J gene: TRBJ1-2
D gene: NA

CDR3 protein: CASSSPTGQGLGYGYTF
CDR3 DNA: TGTGCCAGCAGTTCCCCCACGGGACAGGGTCTGGGGTATGGCTACACCTTC
clone size: NA
V gene: TRBV28
J gene: TRBJ1-2
D gene: TRBD1

CDR3 protein: CASSFRPAQSYNEQFF
CDR3 DNA: TGTGCCAGCAGTTTTCGACCGGCGCAATCCTACAATGAGCAGTTCTTC
clone size: NA
V gene: TRBV27
J gene: TRBJ2-1
D gene: NA

CDR3 protein: CASSPDGYEQYF
CDR3 DNA: TGTGCCAGCAGCCCCGACGGCTACGAGCAGTACTTC
clone size: NA
V gene: TRBV7-2
J gene: TRBJ2-7
D gene: NA

CDR3 protein: CATSRQEGQSSGNTIYF
CDR3 DNA: TGTGCCACCAGCAGACAAGAGGGACAGAGCTCTGGAAACACCATATATTTT
clone size: few
V gene: TRBV15
J gene: TRBJ1-3
D gene: TRBD1

CDR3 protein: CASSLDRGNAQHF
CDR3 DNA: TGTGCCAGCAGCTTAGACAGGGGGAATGCCCAGCATTTT
clone size: many
V gene: TRBV7-2
J gene: TRBJ1-5
D gene: TRBD1

CDR3 protein: CASSGRGPTGELFF
CDR3 DNA: TGTGCCAGCAGTGGCCGGGGGCCCACCGGGGAGCTGTTTTTT
clone size: NA
V gene: TRBV2
J gene: TRBJ2-2
D gene: NA

CDR3 protein: CATSRSQGQVAFF
CDR3 DNA: TGTGCCACCAGCAGATCCCAAGGGCAGGTTGCTTTCTTT
clone size: NA
V gene: TRBV15
J gene: TRBJ1-1
D gene: NA

CDR3 protein: CASSRLAGVNEQFF
CDR3 DNA: TGCGCCAGCAGTAGACTAGCGGGAGTTAATGAGCAGTTCTTC
clone size: NA
V gene: TRBV10-2
J gene: TRBJ2-1
D gene: TRBD2

CDR3 protein: CASSRQGAYGYTF
CDR3 DNA: TGTGCCAGCAGTCGACAGGGGGCCTATGGCTACACCTTC
clone size: NA
V gene: TRBV28
J gene: TRBJ1-2
D gene: TRBD1

CDR3 protein: CASSLLTGLDTGELFF
CDR3 DNA: TGTGCCAGCTCACTTTTGACAGGTCTGGACACCGGGGAGCTGTTTTTT
clone size: few
V gene: TRBV18
J gene: TRBJ2-2
D gene: NA

CDR3 protein: CASRRRLAGDTQYF
CDR3 DNA: TGTGCCAGCAGGAGAAGACTAGCGGGAGACACGCAGTATTTT
clone size: NA
V gene: TRBV28
J gene: TRBJ2-3
D gene: TRBD2

CDR3 protein: CASSRTADTQYF
CDR3 DNA: TGTGCCAGCAGTCGAACCGCGGATACGCAGTATTTT
clone size: few
V gene: TRBV7-9
J gene: TRBJ2-3
D gene: NA

CDR3 protein: CASSPPRGQGNGGYTF
CDR3 DNA: TGTGCCAGCAGTCCCCCAAGGGGACAGGGAAATGGAGGCTACACCTTC
clone size: NA
V gene: TRBV2
J gene: TRBJ1-2
D gene: TRBD1

CDR3 protein: CASSPALGAGEAFF
CDR3 DNA: TGTGCCAGCTCACCAGCATTGGGGGCGGGAGAAGCTTTCTTT
clone size: NA
V gene: TRBV18
J gene: TRBJ1-1
D gene: NA

CDR3 protein: CASSGIRGRLAGGPYEQYF
CDR3 DNA: TGTGCCAGCAGTGGTATACGTGGGAGACTAGCGGGAGGTCCCTACGAGCAGTACTTC
clone size: NA
V gene: TRBV2
J gene: TRBJ2-7
D gene: TRBD2

CDR3 protein: CASSDPSGTQYF
CDR3 DNA: TGTGCCAGCAGTGACCCCTCCGGTACGCAGTATTTT
clone size: NA
V gene: TRBV6-4
J gene: TRBJ2-3
D gene: NA

CDR3 protein: CATSFGSLYTGELFF
CDR3 DNA: TGTGCCACCAGCTTCGGGAGTCTATACACCGGGGAGCTGTTTTTT
clone size: many
V gene: TRBV15
J gene: TRBJ2-2
D gene: NA

CDR3 protein: CASGPPGYSGGYTF
CDR3 DNA: TGTGCCAGCGGACCCCCGGGGTATTCCGGTGGCTACACCTTC
clone size: NA
V gene: TRBV28
J gene: TRBJ1-2
D gene: NA

CDR3 protein: CASSLGDRPSYGYTF
CDR3 DNA: TGTGCCAGCAGCTTAGGGGACAGGCCCAGCTATGGCTACACCTTC
clone size: NA
V gene: TRBV7-9
J gene: TRBJ1-2
D gene: TRBD1

CDR3 protein: CASSDGGPGSYEQYF
CDR3 DNA: TGTGCCAGCAGTGATGGGGGGCCAGGGTCCTACGAGCAGTACTTC
clone size: NA
V gene: TRBV6-1
J gene: TRBJ2-7
D gene: NA

CDR3 protein: CASSLREVGAGGETQYF
CDR3 DNA: TGCGCCAGCAGCCTCCGAGAGGTGGGGGCAGGTGGTGAGACCCAGTACTTC
clone size: NA
V gene: TRBV4-1
J gene: TRBJ2-5
D gene: NA

CDR3 protein: CASSRQGWEPQHF
CDR3 DNA: TGTGCCAGCAGCCGACAGGGGTGGGAGCCCCAGCATTTT
clone size: NA
V gene: TRBV7-6
J gene: TRBJ1-5
D gene: TRBD1

CDR3 protein: CASSLLGGRTEAFF
CDR3 DNA: TGTGCCAGCAGTTTATTGGGGGGTCGTACTGAAGCTTTCTTT
clone size: NA
V gene: TRBV28
J gene: TRBJ1-1
D gene: NA

CDR3 protein: CASSRGTSGQSPYEQYF
CDR3 DNA: TGCGCCAGCAGCCGGGGGACTAGCGGCCAATCTCCCTACGAGCAGTACTTC
clone size: once
V gene: TRBV5-1
J gene: TRBJ2-7
D gene: TRBD2

CDR3 protein: CASSQAPTGGYGYTF
CDR3 DNA: TGTGCCAGCAGCCAAGCCCCTACAGGGGGCTATGGCTACACCTTC
clone size: NA
V gene: TRBV2
J gene: TRBJ1-2
D gene: TRBD1

CDR3 protein: CASSGGTGINYGYTF
CDR3 DNA: TGCGCCAGCAGCGGGGGGACAGGGATAAACTATGGCTACACCTTC
clone size: NA
V gene: TRBV5-1
J gene: TRBJ1-2
D gene: TRBD1

CDR3 protein: CASSVQESSYNEQFF
CDR3 DNA: TGTGCCAGCAGCGTACAGGAGAGCTCCTACAATGAGCAGTTCTTC
clone size: NA
V gene: TRBV7-2
J gene: TRBJ2-1
D gene: NA

CDR3 protein: CASSLWTSGSDEQYF
CDR3 DNA: TGTGCCAGCAGTTTATGGACTAGCGGGAGCGACGAGCAGTACTTC
clone size: NA
V gene: TRBV28
J gene: TRBJ2-7
D gene: TRBD2

CDR3 protein: CASSQDGTSTGELFF
CDR3 DNA: TGCGCCAGCAGCCAAGACGGGACAAGCACCGGGGAGCTGTTTTTT
clone size: NA
V gene: TRBV4-1
J gene: TRBJ2-2
D gene: NA

CDR3 protein: CATSSYIPGANVLTF
CDR3 DNA: TGTGCCACCAGCTCCTACATACCTGGGGCCAACGTCCTGACTTTC
clone size: once
V gene: TRBV15
J gene: TRBJ2-6
D gene: NA

CDR3 protein: CASSSFISGTWETQYF
CDR3 DNA: TGTGCCAGCAGTTCTTTCATTAGCGGGACCTGGGAGACCCAGTACTTC
clone size: NA
V gene: TRBV27
J gene: TRBJ2-5
D gene: TRBD2

CDR3 protein: CASSLAGGPGETQYF
CDR3 DNA: TGTGCCAGCAGCTTGGCGGGAGGCCCTGGGGAGACCCAGTACTTC
clone size: few
V gene: TRBV5-4
J gene: TRBJ2-5
D gene: TRBD2

CDR3 protein: CASSAGTVGNTIYF
CDR3 DNA: TGTGCCAGCAGCGCCGGGACGGTTGGAAACACCATATATTTT
clone size: NA
V gene: TRBV6-6
J gene: TRBJ1-3
D gene: NA

CDR3 protein: CASSTGLAGLYEQYF
CDR3 DNA: TGTGCCAGCAGCACGGGACTAGCGGGACTCTACGAGCAGTACTTC
clone size: NA
V gene: TRBV5-4
J gene: TRBJ2-7
D gene: TRBD2

CDR3 protein: CSAGAPGEQYF
CDR3 DNA: TGCAGTGCTGGGGCTCCGGGCGAGCAGTACTTC
clone size: few
V gene: TRBV20-1
J gene: TRBJ2-7
D gene: NA

CDR3 protein: CASSLRVGGRNEKLFF
CDR3 DNA: TGCGCCAGCAGCTTGAGGGTAGGAGGCCGTAATGAAAAACTGTTTTTT
clone size: NA
V gene: TRBV5-1
J gene: TRBJ1-4
D gene: NA

CDR3 protein: CASSLASGGYEQYF
CDR3 DNA: TGTGCCAGCAGCTTAGCTAGCGGGGGGTACGAGCAGTACTTC
clone size: NA
V gene: TRBV7-9
J gene: TRBJ2-7
D gene: TRBD2

CDR3 protein: CASSRTSGYEQYF
CDR3 DNA: TGTGCCAGCAGTCGGACTAGCGGCTACGAGCAGTACTTC
clone size: NA
V gene: TRBV27
J gene: TRBJ2-7
D gene: TRBD2